The 25 T cell receptor beta chains below come from one sample, sequenced in a study of cytomegalovirus exposure and HLA in healthy donors. The PCR ran on 60 Vbeta and 13 Jbeta primers. Assay used: immunoSEQ multiplex PCR; TCRdb lists only in-frame clones, some missing. The sample has some 200,000 clones; more than 60% are singletons. The sequenced sample consisted of PBMCs. These receptors were obtained from a woman in her sixties in good health and CMV-seropositive.

The chain employs TRBV11-2 and TRBJ2-7; 10 bases agree with TRBD2. CDR1 is SGHAT, CDR2 FQNNGV, per germline. This CDR3 has 16 amino acids. The J segment lost 6 bases and the V segment lost 0 bases, leaving 8 bases of the junction unmatched. The CDR3, as DNA: TGTGCCAGCAGCTTAGAGCCTCTAGCGGGAGCGGGCGAGCAGTACTTC. Encoded protein: CASSLEPLAGAGEQYF.

The V and J genes are TRBV7-8 and TRBJ1-4; D might be TRBD1 (5 bases). The germline V and J ends were trimmed by 5 bases and 8 bases, with 15 bases remaining between them. Germline values: CDR1 SGHVS, CDR2 FQNEAQ. This CDR3 is built from 14 residues. The CDR3 is CASSPPGQREKLFF. The CDR3 nucleotides are TGTGCCAGCAGCCCGCCAGGGCAACGGGAAAAACTGTTTTTT.

In this sample, this clone turned up once. This chain links TRBV20-1 with TRBJ1-2; perhaps TRBD1 as D (5 bases). V dropped 5 bases and J dropped 4 bases, with 8 bases sitting between them. Per the germline V gene, CDR1 is DFQATT and CDR2 is SNEGSKA (reference sequence). The CDR3 length is 11 residues. DNA of the CDR3: TGCAGTGCTGCGGACATCTATGGCTACACCTTC. It translates to CSAADIYGYTF.

The rearrangement joins TRBV7-2 to TRBJ2-3; TRBD2 matches 10 bases. The CDR3 sequence is 16 residues long. V shed 5 bases and J 2 bases; nucleotides not matched to a gene: 7. Germline V gene lookup returns CDR1 SGHTA and CDR2 FQGNSA. In nucleotides, the CDR3 is TGTGCCAGCAGCCCCTCTAGCGGGGGTCTCACAGATACGCAGTATTTT. This gives the protein CASSPSSGGLTDTQYF.

The V call is TRBV5-4, the J call TRBJ2-2; weak D call: TRBD2 (7 bases). Trimming took 0 bases from V and 5 from J, leaving 14 bases between them. Germline V gene sequence: CDR1 SGHNT, CDR2 YYREEE (reference sequence). CDR3 length: 16 residues. The CDR3 loop reads CASSLVGGLGTGELFF. CDR3 bases: TGTGCCAGCAGCTTGGTGGGGGGGCTTGGGACCGGGGAGCTGTTTTTT.

This clone was seen more than once but under ten times. The chain carries TRBV5-5 and TRBJ1-1; no clear D. CDR1 and CDR2 (germline): SGHKS, YYEKEE (reference sequence). The germline V and J ends were trimmed by 3 bases and 1 base, with 10 bases remaining between them. The CDR3 runs 14 residues. The chain's CDR3 is CASSWSLENTEAFF. CDR3 bases: TGTGCCAGCAGCTGGAGTCTGGAGAACACTGAAGCTTTCTTT.

This chain uses TRBV5-1 with TRBJ2-7; the match to TRBD1 covers 7 bases. Germline CDR1 reads SGHRS; CDR2 reads YFSETQ. With V trimmed by 4 bases and J by 1 base, 5 bases remained unmatched. The CDR3 has 14 amino acids. In DNA form, the CDR3 reads TGCGCCAGCAGCCTGAGACAGGGATCCTACGAGCAGTACTTC. Its translation is CASSLRQGSYEQYF.

The chain combines TRBV7-2 with TRBJ1-1, with D perhaps TRBD1 (5 bases). CDR3 length: 14 residues. V gave up 5 bases and J gave up 0 bases, with 10 bases separating them. CDR1 SGHTA and CDR2 FQGNSA come from the germline V gene. CDR3 in DNA: TGTGCCAGCAGCGGGCCAGGGTTGAACACTGAAGCTTTCTTT. Its protein is CASSGPGLNTEAFF.

The chain combines TRBV29-1 with TRBJ2-1; weak D call: TRBD2 (7 bases). CDR3 length: 12 residues. Germline CDR1 reads SQVTM; CDR2 reads ANQGSEA. The V end lost 8 bases, the J end lost 5 bases, and 13 bases lay between the germline ends. The CDR3 loop is CSSARGHNEQFF. CDR3 DNA sequence: TGCAGCTCCGCGCGGGGGCACAATGAGCAGTTCTTC.

In this sample, this clone turned up a few times. V usage is TRBV19 and J usage is TRBJ2-7; perhaps TRBD1 as D (5 bases). The CDR3 totals 15 residues. Germline V CDR1 and CDR2: LNHDA, SQIVND (reference sequence). Trimming took 4 bases from V and 0 from J, leaving 13 bases between them. The CDR3 sequence: CASSKTYQGSYEQYF. In DNA form, the CDR3 reads TGTGCCAGTAGTAAGACATATCAGGGCTCCTACGAGCAGTACTTC.

The chain uses TRBV7-9 and TRBJ1-4, with 10 bases identical to TRBD1. V lost 4 bases and J lost 3; bases outside the gene matches: 5. Germline-derived CDR1 and CDR2 are SEHNR and FQNEAQ (reference sequence). The CDR3 is 16 residues long. The CDR3 DNA reads as TGTGCCAGCAGCTACTCGACAGGGGGCCCTAATGAAAAACTGTTTTTT. Its protein is CASSYSTGGPNEKLFF.

The CDR3 spells CASQLDPSGPRYF. DNA of the CDR3: TGCGCCAGCCAGCTCGACCCTAGCGGCCCGCGATATTTT. This chain connects TRBV5-1 to TRBJ2-3, with 7 bases aligning to TRBD2. This CDR3 has 13 residues. V was clipped by 7 bases and J by 15 bases; unmatched bases: 17. Germline V CDR1 and CDR2: SGHRS, YFSETQ.

This chain links TRBV7-6 with TRBJ2-1; D is uncertain. Trimming pared 0 bases from V and 0 bases from J, leaving 6 bases between. The CDR3 covers 15 residues. CDR1 and CDR2 (germline): SGHVS, FNYEAQ. The CDR3 DNA reads as TGTGCCAGCAGCTTAGCTTCTGTCTCCTACAATGAGCAGTTCTTC. This translates into CASSLASVSYNEQFF.

The chain uses TRBV7-3 and TRBJ2-1, with 12 positions matching TRBD2. The V and J ends lost 3 bases and 8 bases, in that order; junction bases with no gene match: 5. This CDR3 has 15 amino acids. Germline assignment: CDR1 SGHTA and CDR2 FQGTGA. CDR3 nucleotide sequence: TGTGCCAGCAGCTTCCTAGCGGGGGGGCCGTATGAGCAGTTCTTC. Translating it yields CASSFLAGGPYEQFF.

The chain combines TRBV5-4 with TRBJ1-1, with 7 nucleotides matching TRBD1. CDR1 is SGHNT, CDR2 YYREEE, per germline (reference sequence). The CDR3 runs 14 residues. V lost 3 bases to trimming and J lost 4 bases; unmatched junction nucleotides: 6. CDR3 amino acids: CASSSQGDGTEAFF. The CDR3 DNA follows: TGTGCCAGCAGCTCCCAGGGGGATGGCACTGAAGCTTTCTTT.

The sample holds one count of this clone. V and J are TRBV6-6 and TRBJ1-1, with 8 nucleotides matching TRBD1. This CDR3 region has 13 residues. V dropped 11 bases and J dropped 5; count of bases not matched to a gene: 10. Germline CDR1 reads MNHNY; CDR2 reads SVGAGI (reference sequence). The CDR3: CAVGQGPRTEAFF. As DNA, the CDR3 is TGTGCCGTCGGACAGGGCCCAAGGACTGAAGCTTTCTTT.

This clone was detected only a few times. The V call is TRBV30, the J call TRBJ1-1, with D hard to call. Germline CDR1 and CDR2: GTSNPN and SVGIG (reference sequence). V shed 1 base and J shed 4 bases, with 7 bases lying between them. There are 12 residues in the CDR3. CDR3 protein: CAWSEKSTEAFF. The CDR3 DNA reads TGTGCCTGGAGTGAAAAGAGCACTGAAGCTTTCTTT.

The chain joins TRBV7-9 to TRBJ2-7, with a weak D call TRBD1 (6 bases). Trimming took 4 bases from V and 3 from J, leaving 16 bases between them. The CDR3 has 15 residues. CDR1 and CDR2 from the germline V gene are SEHNR and FQNEAQ (reference sequence). The CDR3 sequence: CASSSGQGSLYEQYF. The DNA of the CDR3 is TGTGCCAGCAGCTCTGGGCAGGGGTCCCTCTACGAGCAGTACTTC.

The CDR3 loop reads CASSDLQGNEQYF. CDR3 bases: TGTGCCAGCAGTGATTTACAGGGGAACGAGCAGTACTTC. V and J are TRBV6-4 and TRBJ2-7; 7 nucleotides align to TRBD1. V shed 3 bases and J 5 bases; nucleotides not matched to a gene: 4. Germline CDR1 MRHNA, CDR2 SNTAGT. The CDR3 loop spans 13 amino acids.

The rearrangement joins TRBV7-3 to TRBJ1-2, with 8 bases matching TRBD1. This CDR3 has 14 residues. CDR1 and CDR2 (germline): SGHTA, FQGTGA. V trimming: 4 bases; J trimming: 7 bases; junction bases outside the gene matches: 8. The CDR3 DNA sequence: TGTGCCAGCAGCTCCGACGGACAGGGCGTTGGCTACACCTTC. Protein product: CASSSDGQGVGYTF.

The chain employs TRBV6-1 and TRBJ1-1, with 8 bases lining up with TRBD1. CDR1 is MNHNS, CDR2 SASEGT, per germline. V lost 1 base and J lost 1; bases outside the gene matches: 2. This CDR3 has 15 amino acids. This chain's CDR3 is CASSEVGTGNTEAFF. CDR3 nucleotides: TGTGCCAGCAGTGAAGTGGGGACAGGGAACACTGAAGCTTTCTTT.

The rearrangement links TRBV28 to TRBJ2-5; maybe TRBD1 (6 bases). V lost 10 bases to trimming and J lost 1 base, with 13 bases between them. The CDR3 spans 13 residues. Per germline, CDR1 MDHEN and CDR2 SYDVKM. The CDR3 loop is CATCRDIQETQYF. The CDR3, as DNA: TGTGCCACCTGTAGGGACATCCAAGAGACCCAGTACTTC.

V and J are TRBV2 and TRBJ1-1; no clear D gene. Trimming left V 5 bases short and J 0 bases short, with 7 bases between. The germline gives CDR1 SNHLY, CDR2 FYNNEI. This CDR3 has 13 amino acids. CDR3 loop: CASSITVNTEAFF. The CDR3 DNA sequence: TGTGCCAGCAGTATAACAGTGAACACTGAAGCTTTCTTT.

This clone was recorded a few times. The chain has TRBV28 and TRBJ1-2; TRBD1 matches 7 bases. Per the germline V gene, CDR1 is MDHEN and CDR2 is SYDVKM. The CDR3 is 14 amino acids. The J segment lost 6 bases and the V segment lost 4 bases, leaving 8 bases of the junction unmatched. For the CDR3, the DNA is TGTGCCAGCAGTTCAAGTCTCGGGACAGATGGCTACACCTTC. This gives the protein CASSSSLGTDGYTF.

The chain carries TRBV5-1 and TRBJ2-1; D gene uncertain. The length of the CDR3 is 16 residues. From germline, CDR1 is SGHRS and CDR2 YFSETQ. The ends were cut back, 0 bases at V and 0 bases at J, with 10 bases in the middle. Here the CDR3 DNA reads TGCGCCAGCAGCTTGGGTGGCCAAAGCTCCTACAATGAGCAGTTCTTC. It translates to CASSLGGQSSYNEQFF.